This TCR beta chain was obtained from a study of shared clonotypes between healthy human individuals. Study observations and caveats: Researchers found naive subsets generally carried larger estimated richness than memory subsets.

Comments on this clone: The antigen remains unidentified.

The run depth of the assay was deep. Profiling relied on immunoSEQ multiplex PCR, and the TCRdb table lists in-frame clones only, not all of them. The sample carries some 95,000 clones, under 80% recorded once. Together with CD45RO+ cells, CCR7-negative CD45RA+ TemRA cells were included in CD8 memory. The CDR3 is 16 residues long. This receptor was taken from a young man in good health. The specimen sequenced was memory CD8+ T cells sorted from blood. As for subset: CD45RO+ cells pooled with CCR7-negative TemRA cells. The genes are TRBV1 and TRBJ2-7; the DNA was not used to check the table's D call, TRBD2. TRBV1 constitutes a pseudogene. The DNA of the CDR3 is TGCACCAGCAGCCAAGATTGGACTAGCGGGGACTACGAGCAGTACTTC. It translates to CTSSQDWTSGDYEQYF.